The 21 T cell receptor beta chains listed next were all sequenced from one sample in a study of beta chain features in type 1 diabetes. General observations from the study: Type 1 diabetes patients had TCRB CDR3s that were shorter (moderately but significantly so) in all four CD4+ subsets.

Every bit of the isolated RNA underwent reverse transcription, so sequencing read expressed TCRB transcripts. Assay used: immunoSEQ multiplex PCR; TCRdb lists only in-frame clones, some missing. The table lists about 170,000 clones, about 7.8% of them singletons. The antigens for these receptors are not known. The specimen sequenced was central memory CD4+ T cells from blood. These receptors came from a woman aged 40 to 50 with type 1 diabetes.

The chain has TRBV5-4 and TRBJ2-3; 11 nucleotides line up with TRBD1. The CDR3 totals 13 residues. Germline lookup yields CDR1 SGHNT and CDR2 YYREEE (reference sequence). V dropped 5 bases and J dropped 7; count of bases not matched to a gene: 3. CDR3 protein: CASRDRGLNTQYF. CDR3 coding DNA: TGTGCCAGCAGGGACAGGGGGCTTAATACGCAGTATTTT.

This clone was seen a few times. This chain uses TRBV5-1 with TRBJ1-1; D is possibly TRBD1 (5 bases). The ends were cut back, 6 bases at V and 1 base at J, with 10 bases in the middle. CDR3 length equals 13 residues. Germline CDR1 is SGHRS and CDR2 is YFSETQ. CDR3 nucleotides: TGCGCCAGCACCTGGGGGGGGAACACTGAAGCTTTCTTT. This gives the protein CASTWGGNTEAFF.

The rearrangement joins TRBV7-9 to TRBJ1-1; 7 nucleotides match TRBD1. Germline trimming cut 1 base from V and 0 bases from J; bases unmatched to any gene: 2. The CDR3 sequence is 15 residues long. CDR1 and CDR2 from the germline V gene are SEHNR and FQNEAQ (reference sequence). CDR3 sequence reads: CASSLGDRLNTEAFF. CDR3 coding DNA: TGTGCCAGCAGCTTAGGGGACAGATTGAACACTGAAGCTTTCTTT.

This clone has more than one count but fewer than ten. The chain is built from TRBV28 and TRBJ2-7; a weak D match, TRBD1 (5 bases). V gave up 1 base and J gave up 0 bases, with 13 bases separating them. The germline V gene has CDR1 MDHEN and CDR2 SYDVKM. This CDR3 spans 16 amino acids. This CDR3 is CASSLSDPGNSYEQYF. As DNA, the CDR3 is TGTGCCAGCAGTTTATCGGATCCAGGGAACTCCTACGAGCAGTACTTC. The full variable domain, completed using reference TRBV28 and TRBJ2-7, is DVKVTQSSRYLVKRTGEKVFLECVQDMDHENMFWYRQDPGLGLRLIYFSYDVKMKEKGDIPEGYSVSREKKERFSLILESASTNQTSMYLCASSLSDPGNSYEQYFGPGTRLTVT.

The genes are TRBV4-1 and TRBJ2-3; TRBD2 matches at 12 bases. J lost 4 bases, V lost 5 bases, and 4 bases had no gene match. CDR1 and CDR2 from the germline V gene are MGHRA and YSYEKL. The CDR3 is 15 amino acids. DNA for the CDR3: TGCGCCAGCAGCGCGACTAGCGGGGGCTCAGATACGCAGTATTTT. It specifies CASSATSGGSDTQYF.

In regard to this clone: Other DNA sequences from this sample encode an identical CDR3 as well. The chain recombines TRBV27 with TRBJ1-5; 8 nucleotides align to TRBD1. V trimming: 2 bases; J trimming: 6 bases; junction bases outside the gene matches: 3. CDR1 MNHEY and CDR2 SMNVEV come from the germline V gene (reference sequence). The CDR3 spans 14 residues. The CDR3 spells CASSLGQGGQPQHF. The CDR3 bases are TGTGCCAGCAGTTTAGGACAGGGTGGTCAGCCCCAGCATTTT.

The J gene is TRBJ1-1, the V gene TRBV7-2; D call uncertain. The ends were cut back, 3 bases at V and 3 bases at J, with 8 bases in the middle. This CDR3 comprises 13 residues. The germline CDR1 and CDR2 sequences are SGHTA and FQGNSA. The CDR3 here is CASSFGPYTEAFF. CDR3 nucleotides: TGTGCCAGCAGCTTTGGGCCGTACACTGAAGCTTTCTTT.

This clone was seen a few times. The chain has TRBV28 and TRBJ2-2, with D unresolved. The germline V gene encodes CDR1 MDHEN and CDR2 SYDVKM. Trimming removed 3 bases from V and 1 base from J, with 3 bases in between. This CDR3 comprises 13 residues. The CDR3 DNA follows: TGTGCCAGCAGTTTTATGAACACCGGGGAGCTGTTTTTT. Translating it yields CASSFMNTGELFF.

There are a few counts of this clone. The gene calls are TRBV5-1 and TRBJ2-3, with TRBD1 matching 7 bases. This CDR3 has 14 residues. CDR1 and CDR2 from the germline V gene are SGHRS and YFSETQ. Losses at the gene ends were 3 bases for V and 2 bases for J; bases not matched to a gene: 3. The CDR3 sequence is CASSWDRPTDTQYF. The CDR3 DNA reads TGCGCCAGCAGCTGGGACAGACCCACAGATACGCAGTATTTT.

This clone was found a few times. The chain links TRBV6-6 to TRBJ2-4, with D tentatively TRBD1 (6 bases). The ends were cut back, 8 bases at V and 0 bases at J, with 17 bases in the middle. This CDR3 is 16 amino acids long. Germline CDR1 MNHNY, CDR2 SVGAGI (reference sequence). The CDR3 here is CASATEDSAAKNIQYF. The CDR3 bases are TGTGCCAGCGCGACGGAGGACAGCGCAGCCAAAAACATTCAGTACTTC.

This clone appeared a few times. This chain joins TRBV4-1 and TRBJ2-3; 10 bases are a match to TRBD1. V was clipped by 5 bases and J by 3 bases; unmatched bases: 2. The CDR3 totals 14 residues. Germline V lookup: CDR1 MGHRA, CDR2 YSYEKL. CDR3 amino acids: CASSKGQGTDTQYF. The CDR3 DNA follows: TGCGCCAGCAGCAAGGGACAGGGGACAGATACGCAGTATTTT.

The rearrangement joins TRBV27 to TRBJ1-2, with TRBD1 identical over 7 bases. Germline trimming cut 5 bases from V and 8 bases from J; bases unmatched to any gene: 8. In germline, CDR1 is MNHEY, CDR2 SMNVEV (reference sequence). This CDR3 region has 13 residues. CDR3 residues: CASSIDRAGGYTF. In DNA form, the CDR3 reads TGTGCCAGCAGTATCGACAGGGCAGGAGGCTACACCTTC.

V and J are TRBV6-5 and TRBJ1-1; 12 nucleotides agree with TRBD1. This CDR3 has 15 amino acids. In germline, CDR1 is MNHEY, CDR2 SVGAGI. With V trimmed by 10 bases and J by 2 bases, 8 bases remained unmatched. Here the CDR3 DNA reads TGTGCCACTATGGGACAGGGGGCCCTTAACACTGAAGCTTTCTTT. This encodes CATMGQGALNTEAFF.

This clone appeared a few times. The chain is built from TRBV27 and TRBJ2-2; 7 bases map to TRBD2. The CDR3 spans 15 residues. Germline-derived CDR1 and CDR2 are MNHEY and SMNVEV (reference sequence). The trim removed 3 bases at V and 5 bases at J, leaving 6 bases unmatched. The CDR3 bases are TGTGCCAGCAGTTTCGGGACTATATTTACCGGGGAGCTGTTTTTT. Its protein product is CASSFGTIFTGELFF.

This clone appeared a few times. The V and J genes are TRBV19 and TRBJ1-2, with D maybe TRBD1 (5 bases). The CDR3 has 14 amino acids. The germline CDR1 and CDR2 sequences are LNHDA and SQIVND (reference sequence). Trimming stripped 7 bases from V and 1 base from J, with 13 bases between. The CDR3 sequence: CASTSDRSNYGYTF. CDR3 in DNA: TGTGCCAGTACCTCAGACAGAAGTAACTATGGCTACACCTTC.

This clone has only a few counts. The CDR3 nucleotides are TGTGCCAGCAGTCCCATCGGGAGGGTGGTCAGGGGCGGCCAGCCCCAGCATTTT. This translates into CASSPIGRVVRGGQPQHF. The chain has TRBV28 and TRBJ1-5; D perhaps matches TRBD1 (6 bases). The CDR3 consists of 18 residues. Trimming removed 5 bases at V and 7 bases at J, with 27 bases between. The germline gives CDR1 MDHEN, CDR2 SYDVKM. Together with reference TRBV28 and TRBJ1-5, the CDR3 gives the full variable domain: DVKVTQSSRYLVKRTGEKVFLECVQDMDHENMFWYRQDPGLGLRLIYFSYDVKMKEKGDIPEGYSVSREKKERFSLILESASTNQTSMYLCASSPIGRVVRGGQPQHFGDGTRLSIL.

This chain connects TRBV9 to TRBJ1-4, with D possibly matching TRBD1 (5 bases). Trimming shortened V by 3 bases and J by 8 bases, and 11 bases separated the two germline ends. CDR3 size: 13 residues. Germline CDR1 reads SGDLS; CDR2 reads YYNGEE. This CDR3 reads CASSGDLGEKLFF. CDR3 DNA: TGTGCCAGCAGCGGGGACTTGGGAGAAAAACTGTTTTTT.

DNA for the CDR3: TGTGCCAGCAGCCACCCCAGGGCGAACACTGAAGCTTTCTTT. It encodes CASSHPRANTEAFF. The chain employs TRBV4-2 and TRBJ1-1; the D gene is possibly TRBD1 (5 bases). Germline V gene data show CDR1 as LGHNA and CDR2 as YNFKEQ. The V end was cut by 3 bases, the J end by 1 base, with 9 bases between. The CDR3 consists of 14 residues.

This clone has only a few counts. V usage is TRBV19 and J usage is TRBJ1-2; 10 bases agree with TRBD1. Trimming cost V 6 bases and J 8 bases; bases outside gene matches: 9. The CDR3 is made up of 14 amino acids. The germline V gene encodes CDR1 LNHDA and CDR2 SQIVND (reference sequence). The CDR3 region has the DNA TGTGCCAGTAGGGAGCCGGGACAGGGGATCGGCTACACCTTC. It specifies CASREPGQGIGYTF.

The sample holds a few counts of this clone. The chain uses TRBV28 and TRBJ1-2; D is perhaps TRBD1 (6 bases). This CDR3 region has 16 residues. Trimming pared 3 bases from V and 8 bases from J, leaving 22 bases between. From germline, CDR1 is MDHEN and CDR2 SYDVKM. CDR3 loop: CASSLDSMGQGYGYTF. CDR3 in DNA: TGTGCCAGCAGTTTGGATTCAATGGGGCAGGGGTACGGCTACACCTTC.

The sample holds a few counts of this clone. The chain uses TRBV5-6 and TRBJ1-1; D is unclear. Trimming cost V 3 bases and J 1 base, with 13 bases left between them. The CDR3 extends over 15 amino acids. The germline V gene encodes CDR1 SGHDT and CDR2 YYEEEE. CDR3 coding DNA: TGTGCCAGCAGCTCCCCACGGCGGGAGAACACTGAAGCTTTCTTT. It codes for CASSSPRRENTEAFF. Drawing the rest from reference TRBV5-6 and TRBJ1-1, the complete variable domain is DAGVTQSPTHLIKTRGQQVTLRCSPKSGHDTVSWYQQALGQGPQFIFQYYEEEERQRGNFPDRFSGHQFPNYSSELNVNALLLGDSALYLCASSSPRRENTEAFFGQGTRLTVV.